This is a list of T cell receptor beta chains from one sample in a study of Ad26.COV2.S vaccination and SARS-CoV-2 variants. Here immunoSEQ multiplex PCR was the method, and the copy in TCRdb shows in-frame clones only, minus some. The table shows roughly 450,000 clones, with roughly 90% occurring only once. The source was peripheral blood, collected in a trial of Ad26.COV2.S vaccine versus placebo. Receptors originate from a person aged 18-65 years who received the Ad26.COV2.S COVID-19 vaccine or a placebo. The conserved cysteine and the conserved F or W are not part of the CDR3 here.

V gene,J gene,CDR3 protein
TRBV3-1/TRBV3-2,TRBJ2-2,ASSQVTGQGAAGELF
TRBV10-3,TRBJ2-7,AISGGEGLTTGARAYEQY
TRBV7-7,TRBJ2-1,AGSLRGTPLDEQF
TRBV7-3,TRBJ2-1,ASSSLATWDNEQF
TRBV7-2,TRBJ2-1,ASSLGTGEQF
TRBV3-1/TRBV3-2,TRBJ2-1,ASSPGTSGHNEQF
TRBV21-1,TRBJ1-2,ASKPSGTAYGYT
TRBV27,TRBJ2-1,ASSQPGLLYNEQF
TRBV27,TRBJ2-7,ASSLSPSSYEQY
TRBV6-1,TRBJ1-5,ASSESLAGNQPQH
TRBV19,TRBJ1-2,ASSILGGVGYGYT
TRBV6-5,TRBJ2-7,ASSYSTGSSYEQY
TRBV28,TRBJ1-3,ASRSRGVLGNTIY
TRBV12-3/TRBV12-4,TRBJ2-5,ASSRGNQETQY
TRBV7-2,TRBJ1-1,ASSPTLEGSEAF
TRBV18,TRBJ2-6,ASSRGLGTSAGANVLT
TRBV20-1,TRBJ2-7,SASTGGSYEQY
TRBV19,TRBJ2-3,ASSITSGGTDTQY
TRBV5-1,TRBJ2-1,ASSLDLRQEFADEQF
TRBV18,TRBJ1-2,ASSPPILGPYGYT
TRBV3-1/TRBV3-2,TRBJ1-1,ASSQGMNTEAF
TRBV18,TRBJ2-7,ASSLGQGAYEQY
TRBV7-2,TRBJ1-1,ASSLNNGEAF
TRBV7-2,TRBJ1-1,ASSVRQGLNTEAF